The clone carrying this T cell receptor (beta chain) was seen more than once but under ten times. Other nucleotide sequences from this sample produce the same CDR3. The source of the sample is a study of blood T cell repertoires in COVID-19. Study context: The United States, Italy and Spain were the sources of the acute and convalescent COVID-19 samples. From T cells, B-cell-depleted T cells, or PBMCs came the material, which was cDNA or gDNA.

The germline gives CDR1 MNHEY, CDR2 SMNVEV (reference sequence). The CDR3 runs 14 residues. The V end was cut by 2 bases, the J end by 0 bases, with 7 bases between. Sequencing used immunoSEQ multiplex PCR; TCRdb keeps in-frame clones, though not all of them. Here the sample spans tens of thousands of clones, about 82% being singletons. The genes are TRBV27 and TRBJ1-1, with a weak D call TRBD1 (5 bases). The sequence was collected from a human donor in a cohort sampled during active COVID-19. Sequenced sample: peripheral blood. The chain's CDR3 is CASSLRGLNTEAFF. The CDR3 bases are TGTGCCAGCAGTTTAAGGGGTCTGAACACTGAAGCTTTCTTT.